Given below is one T cell receptor (beta chain) in context. The data belong to a study of shared clonotypes between healthy human individuals. After removal of 4 bases from V and 3 bases from J, the junction contained 4 bases not matched to a gene. The CDR3 runs to 14 residues. The germline V gene has CDR1 GTSNPN and CDR2 SVGIG (reference sequence). Replicate sorted-subset PCRs were loaded with around 220 ng DNA, 30,000 or so T cell genomes. Generated by immunoSEQ multiplex PCR, the TCRdb table keeps only in-frame clones and is missing some. The profile shows about 2 million clones, roughly 94% of them singletons.

The rearrangement uses TRBV30 and TRBJ2-2; 8 bases fit TRBD1. The clonotype was recovered from a man younger than 30 in good health. Sequenced sample: naive CD4+ T cells sorted from blood. Subset specified: CD45RA+ positively selected. CDR3 nucleotide sequence: TGTGCCTGGACCGGACAGGGAGACACCGGGGAGCTGTTTTTT. Its protein product is CAWTGQGDTGELFF.